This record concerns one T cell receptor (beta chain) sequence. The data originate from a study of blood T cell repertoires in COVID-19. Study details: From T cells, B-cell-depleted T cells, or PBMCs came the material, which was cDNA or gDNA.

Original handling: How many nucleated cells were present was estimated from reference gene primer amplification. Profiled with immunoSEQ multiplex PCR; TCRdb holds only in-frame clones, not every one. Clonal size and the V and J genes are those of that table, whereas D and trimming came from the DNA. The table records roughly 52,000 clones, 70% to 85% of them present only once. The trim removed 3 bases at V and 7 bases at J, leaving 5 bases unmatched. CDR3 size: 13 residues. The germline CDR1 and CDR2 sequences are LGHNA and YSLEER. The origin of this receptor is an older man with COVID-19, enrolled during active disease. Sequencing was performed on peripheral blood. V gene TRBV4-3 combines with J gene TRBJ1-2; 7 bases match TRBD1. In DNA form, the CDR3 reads TGCGCCAGCAGCCAGACGGGACAGAGTGGCTACACCTTC. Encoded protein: CASSQTGQSGYTF.